The 14 T cell receptor beta chains listed next were all sequenced from one sample in a study of T cell responses to AZD1222 COVID-19 vaccine. Measured with immunoSEQ multiplex PCR; TCRdb has only the in-frame clones, and not every one. This sample has some 120,000 clones; over 85% occur once, and the top ten carry more than 2.5%. Specimen: peripheral blood, collected on day 0 of AZD1222 vaccination. Receptors were obtained from an adult in good health.

The genes are TRBV19 and TRBJ2-3, with a tentative D call TRBD2 (6 bases). The length of the CDR3 is 14 residues. The germline V gene has CDR1 LNHDA and CDR2 SQIVND (reference sequence). V was shortened by 2 bases and J by 2 bases, with 8 bases between the two germline ends. As DNA, the CDR3 is TGTGCCAGTAGTATACTAGCGAACACAGATACGCAGTATTTT. Translating gives CASSILANTDTQYF. Looking up the rest from reference TRBV19 and TRBJ2-3 gives the full variable domain: DGGITQSPKYLFRKEGQNVTLSCEQNLNHDAMYWYRQDPGQGLRLIYYSQIVNDFQKGDIAEGYSVSREKKESFPLTVTSAQKNPTAFYLCASSILANTDTQYFGPGTRLTVL.

The genes are TRBV7-3 and TRBJ2-1, with 12 bases aligning to TRBD2. The CDR3 consists of 15 residues. The germline V gene has CDR1 SGHTA and CDR2 FQGTGA. The V segment lost 3 bases and the J segment 4 bases; nucleotides outside the gene matches: 1. CDR3 DNA sequence: TGTGCCAGCAGCTTCGGACTAGCGGGATACAATGAGCAGTTCTTC. This sequence encodes CASSFGLAGYNEQFF.

V usage is TRBV12-5 and J usage is TRBJ2-6; D gene unclear. This CDR3 has 17 residues. CDR1 is LGHNT, CDR2 FRNRAP, per germline. The germline V and J ends were trimmed by 0 bases and 0 bases, with 9 bases remaining between them. CDR3 region: CASGLVGLSSGANVLTF. CDR3 DNA: TGTGCTAGTGGTTTGGTAGGGCTTAGCTCTGGGGCCAACGTCCTGACTTTC.

The chain recombines TRBV7-3 with TRBJ2-1; D ambiguous. Trimming shortened V by 5 bases and J by 0 bases, and 11 bases separated the two germline ends. Germline values: CDR1 SGHTA, CDR2 FQGTGA. CDR3 length: 15 amino acids. Here the CDR3 reads CASSDTPGSYNEQFF. CDR3 DNA sequence: TGTGCCAGCAGCGATACACCCGGCTCCTACAATGAGCAGTTCTTC.

In its sample, this clone was seen once. The chain is built from TRBV14 and TRBJ1-1; the D is unclear. CDR1 SGHDN and CDR2 FVKESK come from the germline V gene. The CDR3 totals 13 residues. Trimming left V 5 bases short and J 1 base short, with 8 bases between. In nucleotides, the CDR3 is TGTGCCAGCAGCTCTTTAGGGAACACTGAAGCTTTCTTT. This sequence encodes CASSSLGNTEAFF.

The chain links TRBV5-8 to TRBJ2-3, with 11 bases matching TRBD2. The V gene's germline CDR1 is SGHTS and CDR2 YDEGEE. The CDR3 has 17 residues. V shed 0 bases and J 8 bases; nucleotides not matched to a gene: 11. The CDR3, as DNA: TGTGCCAGCAGCTTGGCCCGGGGACTAGCGGCCCCCGGTACGCAGTATTTT. Its protein product is CASSLARGLAAPGTQYF.

This clone was seen once. V usage is TRBV5-4 and J usage is TRBJ2-6, with D possibly TRBD1 on 6 matching bases. From germline, CDR1 is SGHNT and CDR2 YYREEE (reference sequence). Trimming pared 1 base from V and 4 bases from J, leaving 9 bases between. The CDR3 covers 15 residues. The DNA of the CDR3 is TGTGCCAGCAGCTTGCAGGGGTCCGGGGCCAACGTCCTGACTTTC. Its protein is CASSLQGSGANVLTF. Variable domain in full (rest from reference TRBV5-4 and TRBJ2-6): ETGVTQSPTHLIKTRGQQVTLRCSSQSGHNTVSWYQQALGQGPQFIFQYYREEENGRGNFPPRFSGLQFPNYSSELNVNALELDDSALYLCASSLQGSGANVLTFGAGSRLTVL.

This clone appeared once. CDR3 nucleotide sequence: TGTGCCAGCAGCCAAGATTATAACTCCTACGAGCAGTACTTC. Translated: CASSQDYNSYEQYF. This rearrangement joins TRBV3-1 (or the pseudogene TRBV3-2) to TRBJ2-7; unclear D gene. Per germline, CDR1 LGHDT and CDR2 YNNKEL (reference sequence). CDR3 length: 14 amino acids. V lost 0 bases and J 0 bases, leaving 6 bases between the germline ends.

V usage is TRBV12-3 or TRBV12-4 and J usage is TRBJ2-7; unclear D gene. This CDR3 comprises 13 residues. Trimming left V 6 bases short and J 6 bases short, with 15 bases between. DNA for the CDR3: TGTGCCAGCAGCTATCTAGTGCGTGGCGAGCAGTACTTC. Translation: CASSYLVRGEQYF.

The genes are TRBV7-2 and TRBJ2-2, with TRBD2 identical over 8 bases. Trimming at V came to 8 bases and at J to 0 bases, leaving 5 bases not matched to a gene. CDR1 is SGHTA and CDR2 is FQGNSA in the germline V gene. This CDR3 is built from 15 residues. CDR3 nucleotides: TGTGCCAGCCGGCGGGAGGCGGCGAACACCGGGGAGCTGTTTTTT. Translating it yields CASRREAANTGELFF.

This chain links TRBV5-6 with TRBJ2-3; D unclear. The CDR3 length is 16 residues. The V end lost 0 bases, the J end lost 0 bases, and 11 bases lay between the germline ends. Per germline, CDR1 SGHDT and CDR2 YYEEEE. CDR3 DNA: TGTGCCAGCAGCTTGGGCGGCAGAACTAGCACAGATACGCAGTATTTT. This gives the protein CASSLGGRTSTDTQYF.

The chain uses TRBV10-2 and TRBJ1-5, with 7 bases fitting TRBD1. CDR1 WSHSY and CDR2 SAAADI come from the germline V gene. V dropped 3 bases and J dropped 6; count of bases not matched to a gene: 2. The CDR3 is 13 amino acids. The DNA for the CDR3 is TGCGCCAGCAGTGATACAGGGGCTCAGCCCCAGCATTTT. Protein sequence: CASSDTGAQPQHF.

This clone has just one count. J is TRBJ1-1 and V is TRBV11-2, with D unresolved. The V end was cut by 2 bases, the J end by 4 bases, with 14 bases between. Germline lookup yields CDR1 SGHAT and CDR2 FQNNGV. The CDR3 sequence is 15 residues long. CDR3 sequence: CASSLKVTLGTEAFF. Written as DNA, the CDR3 is TGTGCCAGCAGCTTAAAGGTCACTCTAGGCACTGAAGCTTTCTTT.

The gene calls are TRBV19 and TRBJ2-7; 9 bases are shared with TRBD2. The CDR3 has 15 amino acids. Germline V gives CDR1 LNHDA, CDR2 SQIVND (reference sequence). J was trimmed by 3 bases and V by 4 bases; bases with no gene match: 7. This CDR3 reads CASSTLAGAGYEQYF. DNA for the CDR3: TGTGCCAGTAGTACCTTAGCGGGAGCCGGCTACGAGCAGTACTTC.